Included here is one TCR beta chain sequence, with context. Its antigen is still unknown. The treatment was: approximately nine-day PBMC culture with coronavirus spike peptide pools or control peptides (ViraFEST assay). For ViraFEST, peptide pools expanded antigen-specific T cells, after which the TCRs were sequenced. At both days 3 and 7, half the medium was replaced with fresh IL-2 medium. The source of the sample is a study of vaccination and CD4 T cells after COVID-19. Study information: Overlapping spike peptides served as the stimulus for the cells. These peptides came from SARS-CoV-2 and from the common cold coronaviruses HCoV-NL63, HCoV-OC43 and HCoV-229E.

The CDR3 runs to 15 residues. Per germline, CDR1 SGHAT and CDR2 FQDESV (reference sequence). J gave up 0 bases and V 2 bases, and 4 bases lay outside the gene matches. Scientists ran DNA taken from cultured CD4+ T cells through the Oncomine TCR Beta short-read assay for sequencing. Genomic DNA was extracted from cultured CD4+ T cells. In TCRdb, the PCR reads were re-called with MiXCR into one record per CDR3 protein. In the table there are roughly 15,000 distinct CDR3 sequences, 48% of which are singletons. This chain uses TRBV11-1 with TRBJ2-7, with TRBD2 identical over 7 bases. The receptor was isolated from a human donor who had recovered from COVID-19. Input material: CD4+ T cells from blood, cultured in vitro. CDR3 in amino acids: CASSLRDYSSYEQYF. CDR3 sequence (DNA): TGTGCCAGCAGCTTACGGGACTACAGCTCCTACGAGCAGTACTTC.